These 17 T cell receptor beta chains were sequenced from one sample in a study of CD8 T cells in ankylosing spondylitis. From the 5' RACE reads, TCRdb called clonotypes with MiXCR, one entry per CDR3 protein. The data contain 50,000 to 60,000 distinct CDR3 sequences, 6.5% to 9% of them seen just once; the ten biggest clones take up around 8.5%. What was sequenced was blood, either unsorted or a sorted T cell fraction (not recorded which). These receptors were taken from a female donor with ankylosing spondylitis or in good health (not recorded which).

This clonotype has a count of ten or more. A much larger clonotype is one base distant, so this may be a read error. The chain recombines TRBV5-1 with TRBJ2-5; D ambiguous. CDR3 length: 12 amino acids. The germline V gene has CDR1 SGHRS and CDR2 YFSETQ. V was clipped by 2 bases and J by 5 bases, with 7 bases between them. DNA for the CDR3: TGCGCCAGCAGCTTACGCCTGGAGACCCAGTACTTC. Protein product: CASSLRLETQYF.

This clonotype was detected many times. The V gene is TRBV29-1, the J gene TRBJ2-5; TRBD1 agrees at 7 bases. The CDR3 consists of 13 residues. The V segment lost 6 bases and the J segment 5 bases; nucleotides outside the gene matches: 9. Germline lookup yields CDR1 SQVTM and CDR2 ANQGSEA. CDR3 sequence: CSVGTGVEETQYF. CDR3 sequence (DNA): TGCAGCGTGGGTACAGGGGTCGAGGAGACCCAGTACTTC.

There are many counts of this clonotype. The chain has TRBV30 and TRBJ2-5; D is tentatively TRBD1 or TRBD2 (7 bases each). This CDR3 spans 14 amino acids. The ends were cut back, 7 bases at V and 5 bases at J, with 20 bases in the middle. Germline values: CDR1 GTSNPN, CDR2 SVGIG (reference sequence). CDR3 bases: TGTGCCTCTGGACAGGAGAGAGCGGGGGAGACCCAGTACTTC. Protein sequence: CASGQERAGETQYF.

This clonotype was found many times. The rearrangement uses TRBV4-2 and TRBJ2-1; no firm D call. CDR1 is LGHNA and CDR2 is YNFKEQ in the germline V gene. The CDR3 loop spans 14 amino acids. V was clipped by 1 base and J by 4 bases, with 8 bases between them. The CDR3 protein is CASSQVMEYNEQFF. The CDR3 nucleotides are TGTGCCAGCAGCCAAGTGATGGAGTACAATGAGCAGTTCTTC.

There are many counts of this clonotype. V gene TRBV5-1 combines with J gene TRBJ2-3; 14 bases align to TRBD2. CDR1 and CDR2 (germline): SGHRS, YFSETQ. The trim removed 4 bases at V and 1 base at J, leaving 5 bases unmatched. CDR3 length equals 17 residues. Here the CDR3 reads CASSLGLAGVGTDTQYF. The CDR3 bases are TGCGCCAGCAGCCTGGGACTAGCGGGGGTTGGCACAGATACGCAGTATTTT. The variable domain in full, completed from reference TRBV5-1 and TRBJ2-3, reads KAGVTQTPRYLIKTRGQQVTLSCSPISGHRSVSWYQQTPGQGLQFLFEYFSETQRNKGNFPGRFSGRQFSNSRSEMNVSTLELGDSALYLCASSLGLAGVGTDTQYFGPGTRLTVL.

Ten or more counts support this clonotype. V is TRBV9 and J is TRBJ2-7; 7 bases map to TRBD1. This CDR3 spans 12 amino acids. V trimming: 4 bases; J trimming: 5 bases; junction bases outside the gene matches: 3. Germline values: CDR1 SGDLS, CDR2 YYNGEE. The CDR3 DNA sequence: TGTGCCAGCAGCCCCCAGGGGGACGAGCAGTACTTC. This encodes CASSPQGDEQYF.

This clonotype has at least ten counts. The CDR3 reads CASSIASGELFF. CDR3 nucleotide sequence: TGTGCCAGCAGCATAGCGTCCGGGGAGCTGTTTTTT. The J gene is TRBJ2-2, the V gene TRBV12-3 or TRBV12-4, with D perhaps TRBD2 (5 bases). Trimming left V 6 bases short and J 6 bases short, with 8 bases between. The CDR3 sequence is 12 residues long.

This clonotype was picked up many times. The chain combines TRBV5-1 with TRBJ1-2; TRBD1 might be the D (6 bases). CDR1 and CDR2 from the germline V gene are SGHRS and YFSETQ. The CDR3 has 17 residues. The V end lost 2 bases, the J end lost 2 bases, and 19 bases lay between the germline ends. The CDR3 DNA reads TGCGCCAGCAGCTTAGGGACAACGGGCAGTGCCAACTATGGCTACACCTTC. Its translation: CASSLGTTGSANYGYTF. The full variable domain, with the rest looked up from reference TRBV5-1 and TRBJ1-2, is KAGVTQTPRYLIKTRGQQVTLSCSPISGHRSVSWYQQTPGQGLQFLFEYFSETQRNKGNFPGRFSGRQFSNSRSEMNVSTLELGDSALYLCASSLGTTGSANYGYTFGSGTRLTVV.

This clonotype was observed at least ten times. As DNA, the CDR3 is TGCAGCGTTGGACAGGAGGGTGAAGCTTTCTTT. This encodes CSVGQEGEAFF. This chain joins TRBV29-1 and TRBJ1-1, with D possibly matching TRBD1 (6 bases). The CDR3 spans 11 residues. V lost 4 bases and J lost 7, with 10 bases in between. CDR1 is SQVTM, CDR2 ANQGSEA, per germline.

The table lists this clonotype with many counts. The chain combines TRBV13 with TRBJ2-7; tentatively, D is TRBD2 (6 bases). CDR1 and CDR2 from the germline V gene are PRHDT and FYEKMQ (reference sequence). This CDR3 contains 15 residues. Between the trimmed V and J ends, which lost 0 bases and 2 bases, there was a span of 11 bases. The CDR3, as DNA: TGTGCCAGCAGCTTAGGCCAGCGGGCAACCTACGAGCAGTACTTC. The encoded protein is CASSLGQRATYEQYF.

This chain uses TRBV12-3 or TRBV12-4 with TRBJ1-2; D unclear. This CDR3 comprises 12 residues. V lost 3 bases to trimming and J lost 7 bases, with 9 bases between them. This CDR3 reads CASSFWGSGYTF. In DNA form, the CDR3 reads TGTGCCAGCAGTTTTTGGGGTTCTGGCTACACCTTC.

The table lists this clonotype with many counts. The CDR3 nucleotides read TGCAGTGCTACGGTTTGGGGCACAGATACGCAGTATTTT. Translated, it gives CSATVWGTDTQYF. V gene TRBV20-1 combines with J gene TRBJ2-3; D remains ambiguous. CDR1 and CDR2 from the germline V gene are DFQATT and SNEGSKA (reference sequence). The CDR3 spans 13 residues. Between the trimmed V and J ends, which lost 4 bases and 1 base, there was a span of 9 bases.

The chain carries TRBV6-6 and TRBJ1-1; D might be TRBD1 (6 bases). This CDR3 is built from 13 residues. V dropped 7 bases and J dropped 1 base, with 10 bases sitting between them. Per the germline V gene, CDR1 is MNHNY and CDR2 is SVGAGI (reference sequence). The DNA of the CDR3 is TGTGCCAGCACCTTGACAGGGAACACTGAAGCTTTCTTT. As protein: CASTLTGNTEAFF.

This clonotype was seen ten or more times. The chain employs TRBV12-3 or TRBV12-4 and TRBJ1-1; weak D call: TRBD1 (6 bases). CDR3 length equals 14 residues. V lost 5 bases and J lost 6, with 16 bases in between. The CDR3 sequence is CASSQGSREAEAFF. The CDR3, as DNA: TGTGCCAGCAGTCAGGGGTCGAGAGAAGCTGAAGCTTTCTTT.

In its sample, this clonotype was seen many times. The gene calls are TRBV5-1 and TRBJ2-3; D is ambiguous. The CDR3 spans 13 residues. Trimming removed 0 bases at V and 10 bases at J, with 12 bases between. The germline V gene has CDR1 SGHRS and CDR2 YFSETQ. The chain's CDR3 is CASSLVQTDSQYF. Here the CDR3 DNA reads TGCGCCAGCAGCTTGGTCCAGACCGACTCGCAGTATTTT.

There are many counts of this clonotype. V usage is TRBV5-1 and J usage is TRBJ2-1, with 7 bases identical to TRBD2. After removal of 4 bases from V and 4 bases from J, the junction contained 11 bases not matched to a gene. Looked up from germline, CDR1 is SGHRS and CDR2 is YFSETQ. CDR3 length: 16 residues. This CDR3 is CASSLELAGDYNEQFF. The CDR3 DNA sequence: TGCGCCAGCAGCCTGGAGTTGGCGGGGGATTACAATGAGCAGTTCTTC.

This clonotype occurred many times. The chain couples TRBV5-5 to TRBJ1-5, with a possible D match to TRBD1 (5 bases). V lost 5 bases and J 5 bases, leaving 11 bases between the germline ends. The V gene's germline CDR1 is SGHKS and CDR2 YYEKEE (reference sequence). This CDR3 has 13 amino acids. In DNA form, the CDR3 reads TGTGCCAGCAGTTGGGACGCCGATCAGCCCCAGCATTTT. This sequence encodes CASSWDADQPQHF.